The 8 T cell receptor beta chains listed next were all sequenced from one sample in a study of regulatory T cells in long-lasting Graves disease. Stated time point: persistent/refractory GD, antithyroid drugs over 5 years with positive TRAb. Construction of the TCR library relied on RNA isolated from PBMCs. Both iRepertoire HTBI primers and Arm-PCR of CDR3 regions were used to build the TCR beta libraries. TCRdb called the multiplex PCR reads again in MiXCR, with one record for every CDR3 protein. The repertoire holds under 500,000 distinct CDR3 sequences, with about a fifth as singletons. The specimen comprised peripheral blood mononuclear cells (PBMCs), sampled when the disease was refractory, from a patient treated with antithyroid drugs. These receptors all stem from a female donor with Graves disease.

A note on this clonotype: A much larger clone is a single base away; this may be a read error. This chain uses TRBV28 with TRBJ1-2; D is undetermined. V was clipped by 6 bases and J by 4 bases, with 18 bases between them. Germline values: CDR1 MDHEN, CDR2 SYDVKM. CDR3 length: 15 residues. The CDR3: CASRPAGVVGYGYTF. CDR3 DNA: TGTGCCAGCAGACCCGCCGGGGTAGTGGGCTATGGCTACACCTTC.

The gene calls are TRBV28 and TRBJ2-7, with TRBD1 matching over 9 bases. The CDR3 is 16 amino acids. Germline assignment: CDR1 MDHEN and CDR2 SYDVKM. Unmatched junction bases numbered 11, after V lost 6 bases and J lost 2 bases. DNA for the CDR3: TGTGCCAGCAGCAAAACACCGGGACAGGGAACCTACGAGCAGTACTTC. Translation: CASSKTPGQGTYEQYF.

This clonotype was counted at least ten times. This CDR3 reads CASSYGGRARETQYF. CDR3 in DNA: TGTGCCAGCAGTTACGGCGGGAGGGCCAGGGAGACCCAGTACTTC. The V and J genes are TRBV6-5 and TRBJ2-5; 9 nucleotides agree with TRBD2. This CDR3 is 15 amino acids long. Germline CDR1 is MNHEY and CDR2 is SVGAGI. Losses at the gene ends were 2 bases for V and 5 bases for J; bases not matched to a gene: 6.

A word on this clonotype: Here the CDR3 omits its conserved ending phenylalanine or tryptophan, so a read error is the likely source. The chain carries TRBV6-1 and TRBJ1-1, with D tentatively TRBD1 (5 bases). The CDR3 consists of 15 residues. Trimming removed 6 bases at V and 1 base at J, with 15 bases between. CDR1 and CDR2 from the germline V gene are MNHNS and SASEGT. CDR3 region: CASRKPGLTNTEAFL. In DNA form, the CDR3 reads TGTGCCAGCAGAAAACCGGGACTTACGAACACTGAAGCTTTCCTT.

The chain recombines TRBV7-9 with TRBJ2-7; TRBD1 might be the D (6 bases). The germline gives CDR1 SEHNR, CDR2 FQNEAQ (reference sequence). Trimming took off 5 bases at V and 0 bases at J, with 14 bases between the two ends. There are 15 residues in the CDR3. The CDR3 coding sequence is TGTGCCAGCAGCAACCCAGGGGCCTCCTCCTACGAGCAGTACTTC. It translates to CASSNPGASSYEQYF.

The table lists this clonotype with a few counts. DNA for the CDR3: TGCGCCAGCAGCACGGGCGGCGTTTCCTACGAGCAGTACTTC. This translates into CASSTGGVSYEQYF. The chain couples TRBV5-1 to TRBJ2-7; D remains unclear. The CDR3 totals 14 residues. The V end was cut by 4 bases, the J end by 1 base, with 12 bases between. Germline-derived CDR1 and CDR2 are SGHRS and YFSETQ.

Written as DNA, the CDR3 is TGTGCCATCAAGTCCGACTCCCTCTACGAGCAGTACTTC. Protein sequence: CAIKSDSLYEQYF. V gene TRBV10-3 combines with J gene TRBJ2-7; D uncertain. Germline-derived CDR1 and CDR2 are ENHRY and SYGVKD. CDR3 length: 13 amino acids. Between the trimmed V and J ends, which lost 7 bases and 3 bases, there was a span of 13 bases.

This clonotype was recorded at least ten times. V is TRBV6-1 and J is TRBJ1-5; no clear D gene. The CDR3 runs to 15 residues. CDR1 and CDR2 from the germline V gene are MNHNS and SASEGT. With 6 bases removed from V and 0 bases from J, the gap between germline ends came to 12 bases. This CDR3 is CASSPGLGSNQPQHF. The CDR3 nucleotides are TGTGCCAGCAGCCCAGGCCTAGGTAGCAATCAGCCCCAGCATTTT.